Below, 3 T cell receptor beta chains from the same sample are listed, as sequenced in a study of technical replicates of blood from a handful of donors. The assay was immunoSEQ multiplex PCR, and TCRdb's table has in-frame clones only and misses some. Counted here are 90,000 to 100,000 clones, about 96% occurring once; the ten biggest clones make up approximately 0.35%. Material: T cells isolated from PBMCs. All receptors come from a human donor in good health.

In DNA, the CDR3 is TGTGCCAGCAGTTGGAGAGGGATTCCTCGAGAAAAACTGTTTTTT. Its protein product is CASSWRGIPREKLFF. V and J are TRBV27 and TRBJ1-4; D gene unclear. From germline, CDR1 is MNHEY and CDR2 SMNVEV (reference sequence). The CDR3 is made up of 15 amino acids. Trimming left V 4 bases short and J 8 bases short, with 17 bases between.

V is TRBV30 and J is TRBJ2-7, with 12 nucleotides matching TRBD2. In germline, CDR1 is GTSNPN, CDR2 SVGIG (reference sequence). This CDR3 spans 14 amino acids. V was clipped by 1 base and J by 5 bases; unmatched bases: 3. DNA for the CDR3: TGTGCCTGGAGTGGGACTAGCGGGATCCACGAGCAGTACTTC. The encoded protein is CAWSGTSGIHEQYF.

V usage is TRBV4-3 and J usage is TRBJ1-5; maybe TRBD1 (5 bases). This CDR3 contains 15 residues. Germline CDR1 and CDR2: LGHNA and YSLEER. With 1 base removed from V and 1 base from J, the gap between germline ends came to 8 bases. The CDR3 reads CASSQVRGSNQPQHF. The CDR3 DNA is TGCGCCAGCAGCCAAGTACGGGGGAGCAATCAGCCCCAGCATTTT.